The T cell receptor beta chain described here comes from a study of neurological immune-mediated disorders. Study-wide results and caveats: The absence of shared CDR3 amino acid sequences among expanded clones across subjects suggests private repertoires in all groups.

This clonotype has at least ten counts. Its antigen is not known. From the 5' RACE reads, TCRdb called clonotypes with MiXCR, one entry per CDR3 protein. The table shows about 50,000 distinct CDR3 sequences, with less than 5% occurring only once. This TCR was sampled from a man aged 45-65 years with multiple sclerosis. The sequenced sample was PBMCs.

The CDR3 loop reads CASTTVGRQETQYF. As DNA, the CDR3 is TGTGCCAGCACAACCGTCGGCAGACAAGAGACCCAGTACTTC. The chain carries TRBV28 and TRBJ2-5; D is uncertain. CDR1 and CDR2 (germline): MDHEN, SYDVKM. V was pared by 7 bases and J by 2 bases, with 14 bases between. CDR3 length: 14 residues. The variable domain in full, completed from reference TRBV28 and TRBJ2-5, reads DVKVTQSSRYLVKRTGEKVFLECVQDMDHENMFWYRQDPGLGLRLIYFSYDVKMKEKGDIPEGYSVSREKKERFSLILESASTNQTSMYLCASTTVGRQETQYFGPGTRLLVL.